The clone carrying this T cell receptor beta chain has a count of ten or more. The antigen remains undetermined. The sample comes from a study of cytomegalovirus exposure and HLA in healthy donors. About the study: Under 85% of several hundred genotyped donors fell in the Caucasian-associated ancestry cluster.

The CDR3 is made up of 16 amino acids. Trimming took 0 bases from V and 6 from J; bases not matched to a gene: 6. From germline, CDR1 is LGHNA and CDR2 YSLEER. Study observations and caveats: As confirmed in vitro, a few CMV-associated chains were specific for CMV antigens.

PCR was performed using 60 Vbeta and 13 Jbeta primers. This table comes from immunoSEQ multiplex PCR, and its TCRdb copy is limited to in-frame clones, with some not included. The table has 100,000 to 150,000 clones, 70% to 85% seen once; the top ten hold approximately 2.6%. Source material: PBMCs. The chain joins TRBV4-3 to TRBJ1-5, with 9 bases matching TRBD1. This receptor was identified in a boy between 2 and 10 years old in good health and CMV-seronegative. CDR3 amino acids: CASSQDVGQGGQPQHF. The CDR3 DNA is TGCGCCAGCAGCCAAGATGTGGGACAGGGAGGTCAGCCCCAGCATTTT.